This TCR beta chain was identified during a study of T cells after yellow fever vaccination. This clonotype was detected many times. The antigen is not known. The germline V gene encodes CDR1 SGHAT and CDR2 FQNNGV. V was cut by 0 bases and J by 2 bases, with 8 bases left in between. This CDR3 has 15 amino acids. Template switching with 5'RACE generated the TCR cDNA and added a universal primer site and UMIs. TCRdb re-called the 5' RACE reads with MiXCR, one entry per CDR3 protein. The sample has 250,000 or so distinct CDR3 sequences, approximately 3.8% seen once. Overall study findings and caveats: The study found a weaker secondary response that peaked faster, day 5 versus 15. Just a small share of clonotypes turned up in the CD4 compartment as well as the CD8 compartment. Abundant clonotypes from the bulk population could contaminate FACS-sorted repertoires.

The input for sequencing was PBMCs, taken 15 days after the yellow fever booster vaccination. The receptor was derived from a man aged 18 to 30 who received the YFV17D yellow fever vaccine. J is TRBJ2-1 and V is TRBV11-2; D possibly corresponds to TRBD2 (5 bases). CDR3 sequence reads: CASSLDRGAYNEQFF. CDR3 in DNA: TGTGCCAGCAGCTTAGATCGGGGAGCCTACAATGAGCAGTTCTTC.